The subject of this entry is one TCR beta chain. The V and J ends lost 5 bases and 0 bases respectively, with 10 bases between them. This CDR3 has 15 residues. Germline V gives CDR1 LNHDA, CDR2 SQIVND (reference sequence). These data belong to a study of radiation and T cells in renal cell carcinoma. The method was immunoSEQ multiplex PCR; TCRdb's version includes in-frame clones alone and lacks a portion of them. The sample comprises fewer than 200,000 clones, around 90% of which are singletons, and approximately 10% rests with the top ten. The sample's time point: blood 4 weeks post-SBRT, at nephrectomy. Specified treatment: 15 Gy SBRT to primary tumor, nephrectomy 4 weeks later. Nephrectomy followed 15 Gy stereotactic body radiation by 4 weeks.

The rearrangement links TRBV19 to TRBJ1-4, with D unclear. Source: blood, taken from a patient whose treatment included radiotherapy and nephrectomy. The TCR comes from a woman between 45 and 60 years old with renal cell carcinoma. In nucleotides, the CDR3 is TGTGCCAGTAGTTCTTCAATTGCAACTAATGAAAAACTGTTTTTT. Translated: CASSSSIATNEKLFF.